This TCR beta chain was captured in a study of cytomegalovirus exposure and HLA in healthy donors. With 60 Vbeta and 13 Jbeta primers, the PCR was carried out. The assay was immunoSEQ multiplex PCR, and TCRdb's table has in-frame clones only and misses some. The sample shows hundreds of thousands of clones, 76% of them seen only once. For this clone: As yet, its antigen is unknown.

From germline, CDR1 is ENHRY and CDR2 SYGVKD. This CDR3 is 15 amino acids long. V was clipped by 2 bases and J by 4 bases; unmatched bases: 5. General study results and limits: The HLA-A and HLA-B alleles of most subjects were reportedly predicted accurately from TCR beta sequences. TCR beta chains associated with HLA were, in a later analysis, more clonally expanded than equally common others. Sequencing had likely introduced a cluster of highly shared sequence variants as an artifact.

Sample: PBMCs. This TCR was sampled from a man younger than 35 in good health and CMV-seronegative. The V gene is TRBV10-3, the J gene TRBJ2-7; 10 bases align to TRBD1. The CDR3 sequence: CAISEMTGGRYEQYF. DNA of the CDR3: TGTGCCATCAGTGAGATGACAGGGGGCCGGTACGAGCAGTACTTC.